One and the same sample provided the 8 T cell receptor beta chains below, sequenced in a study of control samples from healthy donors and cancer patients. Clones were sequenced by immunoSEQ multiplex PCR, and TCRdb holds only the in-frame ones, with some missing. The sample lists roughly 450,000 clones; 90% were seen once. Specimen: PBMCs. The receptors originated from a man between 40 and 49 years old with head and neck cancer.

The genes are TRBV5-4 and TRBJ2-3; D call uncertain. Trimming pared 5 bases from V and 0 bases from J, leaving 13 bases between. The CDR3 is 15 residues long. Germline V gene data show CDR1 as SGHNT and CDR2 as YYREEE (reference sequence). The CDR3 loop reads CASSPGSSSTDTQYF. CDR3 coding DNA: TGTGCCAGCAGTCCTGGGTCTTCTAGCACAGATACGCAGTATTTT.

The genes are TRBV28 and TRBJ2-6; TRBD2 matches at 12 bases. The CDR3 is 18 residues long. In germline, CDR1 is MDHEN, CDR2 SYDVKM. V lost 6 bases, J lost 1 base, and 7 bases stayed unmatched. For the CDR3, the DNA is TGTGCCAGCAGCTACGCTAGCGGGAGGGGTTCTGGGGCCAACGTCCTGACTTTC. It yields the protein CASSYASGRGSGANVLTF.

This chain links TRBV4-1 with TRBJ2-2; 11 bases line up with TRBD2. The CDR3 covers 18 residues. The J segment lost 7 bases and the V segment lost 0 bases, leaving 10 bases of the junction unmatched. CDR1 MGHRA and CDR2 YSYEKL come from the germline V gene. The CDR3 nucleotides read TGCGCCAGCAGCCAAGATTTGGATAGCGGGGGGGCGGTCGGGGAGCTGTTTTTT. Protein product: CASSQDLDSGGAVGELFF.

The gene calls are TRBV5-1 and TRBJ2-2, with TRBD1 matching 8 bases. Trimming cost V 3 bases and J 5 bases; bases outside gene matches: 3. This CDR3 region has 14 residues. Germline V gives CDR1 SGHRS, CDR2 YFSETQ. The CDR3 spells CASSWGQETGELFF. In DNA form, the CDR3 reads TGCGCCAGCAGCTGGGGACAGGAAACCGGGGAGCTGTTTTTT.

This chain connects TRBV25-1 to TRBJ2-3; no definite D call. V was cut by 4 bases and J by 5 bases, with 10 bases left in between. Germline values: CDR1 MGHDK, CDR2 SYGVNS. The CDR3 is 13 amino acids. Written as DNA, the CDR3 is TGTGCCAGCAGTGTCGACGCAGGAGATACGCAGTATTTT. This sequence encodes CASSVDAGDTQYF.

The count of this clone is one. The chain uses TRBV18 and TRBJ2-5; 7 nucleotides align to TRBD2. CDR3 size: 15 residues. Unmatched junction bases numbered 8, after V lost 0 bases and J lost 7 bases. Germline V CDR1 and CDR2: KGHSH, LQKENI. The CDR3 protein is CASSPPRRETVTQYF. The CDR3 bases are TGTGCCAGCTCACCACCGAGGCGGGAGACTGTGACCCAGTACTTC.

The chain carries TRBV28 and TRBJ2-1; weak D call: TRBD2 (6 bases). This CDR3 is built from 15 residues. Germline V gives CDR1 MDHEN, CDR2 SYDVKM. V lost 9 bases and J lost 0, with 15 bases in between. Here the CDR3 DNA reads TGTGCCAGTATACCTCAGGGACTCTCCTACAATGAGCAGTTCTTC. This codes for CASIPQGLSYNEQFF. The full variable domain, its missing parts supplied by reference TRBV28 and TRBJ2-1, is DVKVTQSSRYLVKRTGEKVFLECVQDMDHENMFWYRQDPGLGLRLIYFSYDVKMKEKGDIPEGYSVSREKKERFSLILESASTNQTSMYLCASIPQGLSYNEQFFGPGTRLTVL.

This chain joins TRBV25-1 and TRBJ2-5; D is unclear. The germline gives CDR1 MGHDK, CDR2 SYGVNS. With 2 bases removed from V and 1 base from J, the gap between germline ends came to 11 bases. The CDR3 has 15 residues. The CDR3 is CASSEARNRQETQYF. CDR3 bases: TGTGCCAGCAGTGAAGCGAGGAATCGCCAAGAGACCCAGTACTTC.